Below, 17 T cell receptor beta chains from the same sample are listed, as sequenced in a study of blood T cell repertoires in COVID-19. TCRdb's table, derived via immunoSEQ multiplex PCR, lists solely in-frame clones and lacks some. The data show a few hundred thousand clones, more than 80% seen once. Sample: peripheral blood. The receptor source for this set is a woman in her forties or fifties with COVID-19, enrolled during active disease.

This chain links TRBV5-1 with TRBJ2-7; weak D call: TRBD2 (6 bases). V lost 0 bases to trimming and J lost 5 bases, with 18 bases between them. Germline values: CDR1 SGHRS, CDR2 YFSETQ. This CDR3 comprises 16 residues. CDR3 bases: TGCGCCAGCAGCTTGGCCGGGACTCAAAAGGTGGACGAGCAGTACTTC. It codes for CASSLAGTQKVDEQYF.

The J gene is TRBJ2-1, the V gene TRBV10-3, with 7 positions matching TRBD1. This CDR3 has 13 amino acids. The V gene's germline CDR1 is ENHRY and CDR2 SYGVKD. V shed 4 bases and J 6 bases; nucleotides not matched to a gene: 3. CDR3 bases: TGTGCCATCAGTGTCGGGACAGCCAATGAGCAGTTCTTC. This translates into CAISVGTANEQFF.

The V and J genes are TRBV4-2 and TRBJ2-7, with 9 nucleotides matching TRBD1. Losses at the gene ends were 2 bases for V and 4 bases for J; bases not matched to a gene: 3. The CDR3 is made up of 14 amino acids. Germline loops: CDR1 LGHNA, CDR2 YNFKEQ. The CDR3 DNA sequence: TGTGCCAGCAGCCAAACCGGGACAGGGTACGAGCAGTACTTC. This gives the protein CASSQTGTGYEQYF.

CDR3 DNA: TGTGCCAGCAGTGGGGACACGAACCAGCCCCAGCATTTT. It is translated as CASSGDTNQPQHF. This chain joins TRBV6-4 and TRBJ1-5; D possibly corresponds to TRBD1 (6 bases). The V and J ends lost 4 bases and 7 bases respectively, with 11 bases between them. The CDR3 is 13 residues long. Per the germline V gene, CDR1 is MRHNA and CDR2 is SNTAGT.

The chain employs TRBV5-6 and TRBJ2-2; weak D call: TRBD1 (5 bases). The germline V gene has CDR1 SGHDT and CDR2 YYEEEE. The CDR3 spans 16 residues. V lost 0 bases, J lost 6 bases, and 15 bases lay in between. CDR3 in DNA: TGTGCCAGCAGCTTGGGGGGCGGACCCCCGGCCGGGGAGCTGTTTTTT. This codes for CASSLGGGPPAGELFF.

DNA for the CDR3: TGTGCCACCAGCAGAGATGGGAGGGAGCCCCAGCATTTT. It codes for CATSRDGREPQHF. This chain uses TRBV15 with TRBJ1-5; D is undetermined. Germline V gives CDR1 LNHNV, CDR2 YYDKDF (reference sequence). Trimming shortened V by 0 bases and J by 8 bases, and 8 bases separated the two germline ends. The CDR3 is made up of 13 amino acids.

A note on this clone: Other DNA sequences in the same sample also yield this CDR3. The V and J genes are TRBV30 and TRBJ2-3; D gene uncertain. Trimming pared 0 bases from V and 4 bases from J, leaving 5 bases between. CDR3 length: 12 residues. CDR1 and CDR2 from the germline V gene are GTSNPN and SVGIG (reference sequence). CDR3 protein: CAWSVLPDTQYF. The DNA of the CDR3 is TGTGCCTGGAGTGTACTCCCAGATACGCAGTATTTT.

V is TRBV9 and J is TRBJ2-1; D unresolved. CDR1 and CDR2 from the germline V gene are SGDLS and YYNGEE. The CDR3 totals 12 residues. V lost 3 bases and J lost 12, with 13 bases in between. The CDR3 DNA follows: TGTGCCAGCAGCGAACCCCTCGCCGGGCAGTTCTTC. It yields the protein CASSEPLAGQFF.

At least ten counts were recorded for this clone. This sample includes further DNA sequences coding for the same CDR3. The chain has TRBV20-1 and TRBJ1-2; D call uncertain. V was trimmed by 1 base and J by 7 bases, leaving 7 bases between them. The CDR3 is 11 residues long. CDR1 is DFQATT and CDR2 is SNEGSKA in the germline V gene (reference sequence). CDR3 sequence reads: CSARVGVGYTF. The CDR3, as DNA: TGCAGTGCTAGAGTGGGCGTTGGCTACACCTTC.

The chain carries TRBV10-3 and TRBJ1-1; 9 positions agree with TRBD1. The germline CDR1 and CDR2 sequences are ENHRY and SYGVKD. V was clipped by 6 bases and J by 0 bases; unmatched bases: 5. There are 15 residues in the CDR3. CDR3 amino acids: CAISGTGRMNTEAFF. The CDR3 DNA is TGTGCCATCAGCGGGACAGGGAGGATGAACACTGAAGCTTTCTTT.

The chain uses TRBV5-1 and TRBJ1-3, with 9 bases identical to TRBD1. V dropped 5 bases and J dropped 4; count of bases not matched to a gene: 4. Germline loops: CDR1 SGHRS, CDR2 YFSETQ. The CDR3 totals 14 residues. The CDR3 DNA sequence: TGCGCCAGCAGGGGGACAGGGCCCGGAAACACCATATATTTT. Protein sequence: CASRGTGPGNTIYF.

This clone appeared a single time. The gene calls are TRBV15 and TRBJ2-1; 7 bases map to TRBD1. Looked up from germline, CDR1 is LNHNV and CDR2 is YYDKDF (reference sequence). V lost 0 bases to trimming and J lost 4 bases; unmatched junction nucleotides: 3. The CDR3 length is 15 residues. CDR3: CATSREDRTYNEQFF. For the CDR3, the DNA is TGTGCCACCAGCAGAGAGGACAGGACTTACAATGAGCAGTTCTTC. The variable domain in full, completed from reference TRBV15 and TRBJ2-1, reads DAMVIQNPRYQVTQFGKPVTLSCSQTLNHNVMYWYQQKSSQAPKLLFHYYDKDFNNEADTPDNFQSRRPNTSFCFLDIRSPGLGDTAMYLCATSREDRTYNEQFFGPGTRLTVL.

This CDR3 is CASSYRGNTEAFF. The CDR3 region has the DNA TGTGCCAGCAGCTACAGGGGAAACACTGAAGCTTTCTTT. This chain uses TRBV27 with TRBJ1-1; the match to TRBD1 covers 7 bases. The CDR3 is 13 amino acids. Germline V gives CDR1 MNHEY, CDR2 SMNVEV (reference sequence). With V trimmed by 6 bases and J by 2 bases, 3 bases remained unmatched.

The chain uses TRBV9 and TRBJ1-2; 8 bases match TRBD1. There are 13 residues in the CDR3. Germline V gene sequence: CDR1 SGDLS, CDR2 YYNGEE. V shed 4 bases and J 2 bases; nucleotides not matched to a gene: 1. CDR3 sequence (DNA): TGTGCCAGCAGCCCAGGGGGCAACTATGGCTACACCTTC. It codes for CASSPGGNYGYTF. Supplemented by reference TRBV9 and TRBJ1-2, the full variable domain reads DSGVTQTPKHLITATGQRVTLRCSPRSGDLSVYWYQQSLDQGLQFLIQYYNGEERAKGNILERFSAQQFPDLHSELNLSSLELGDSALYFCASSPGGNYGYTFGSGTRLTVV.

The chain has TRBV27 and TRBJ2-3; 7 bases map to TRBD2. The CDR3 totals 15 residues. CDR1 is MNHEY and CDR2 is SMNVEV in the germline V gene (reference sequence). The junction had 11 bases not matched to a gene; V was cut back by 5 bases and J by 6 bases. In nucleotides, the CDR3 is TGTGCCAGCAGTCCCCTGTGGGCCGGGGGGGATACGCAGTATTTT. Protein sequence: CASSPLWAGGDTQYF.

The V and J genes are TRBV6-6 and TRBJ1-1; TRBD1 might be the D (5 bases). V was clipped by 5 bases and J by 1 base, with 14 bases between them. The CDR3 contains 15 residues. Germline loops: CDR1 MNHNY, CDR2 SVGAGI (reference sequence). CDR3 sequence: CASSPRGSGNTEAFF. In DNA form, the CDR3 reads TGTGCCAGCAGTCCTAGGGGATCCGGGAACACTGAAGCTTTCTTT.

The V and J genes are TRBV19 and TRBJ2-7; TRBD2 matches 7 bases. This CDR3 has 14 amino acids. Germline CDR1 LNHDA, CDR2 SQIVND (reference sequence). The V gene end was trimmed by 3 bases and the J gene end by 2 bases; junction bases not matched to a gene: 4. CDR3 protein: CASSMGGSTYEQYF. CDR3 DNA: TGTGCCAGTAGTATGGGAGGGTCCACCTACGAGCAGTACTTC.